This T cell receptor beta chain originates from a study of metastatic and nonmetastatic thyroid tumors (dated by TCRdb to the early 2020s). In the study overall: The researchers compared repertoires between peripheral blood samples and tumor or nodule tissue samples from patients with malignant or benign thyroid disease. The study at large found these results: In both blood and tumor samples, malignant tumors were reported to have significantly higher TCR beta diversity than benign nodules.

The library relied on PCR. This sample was sequenced with an Illumina HiSeq 4000. High-throughput sequencing was used to profile the CDR3 region of the TCR beta-chain in every patient. The paper's data handling went like this. The researchers built a classifier to tell apart papillary thyroid cancer patients with distant metastasis, based on CDR3 differences among clinicopathological groups. The Shannon index was used to measure repertoire diversity, and the Morisita-Horn index was used to measure how similar tumor and blood repertoires were. Through fastp at Q25 and MiXCR, TCRdb rebuilt clones from the public reads, retaining in-frame beta chains. For this entry, the V and J calls and clone size follow TCRdb and not the study's own pipeline. This sample is represented by some 25,000 clones; roughly 13% of them were singletons. The leading ten clones occupy around an eighth of the sample. None of the patients had been given any treatment before thyroid surgery. Patient clinical samples collected from about 2011 to 2019 were retrospectively analysed using T-cell receptor beta sequencing.

This clone was detected many times. The antigen it recognizes is unknown. It has no much larger one-base neighbor in the sample; base qualities were not kept. V and J lose 5 bases and 0 bases, and a span of 17 bases separates them. From cysteine to phenylalanine, the CDR3 is 16 amino acids long. Only CDR3 DNA remains: 48 bases, in frame from the first base. CDR1 and CDR2 are read off the germline V gene as SGHRS and YFSETQ. This clonotype was sampled from a female donor with papillary thyroid cancer or a benign thyroid nodule (not recorded which). Some clones in this sample may be carry-over from other donors' samples. Material: blood. The rearranged segments are TRBV5-1 and TRBJ1-2; a tentative D match to TRBD1 spans 6 bases. The CDR3 in this case is CASSLTGPNTNYGYTF. The DNA sequence follows: TGCGCCAGCAGTTTGACAGGACCAAACACTAACTATGGCTACACCTTC.